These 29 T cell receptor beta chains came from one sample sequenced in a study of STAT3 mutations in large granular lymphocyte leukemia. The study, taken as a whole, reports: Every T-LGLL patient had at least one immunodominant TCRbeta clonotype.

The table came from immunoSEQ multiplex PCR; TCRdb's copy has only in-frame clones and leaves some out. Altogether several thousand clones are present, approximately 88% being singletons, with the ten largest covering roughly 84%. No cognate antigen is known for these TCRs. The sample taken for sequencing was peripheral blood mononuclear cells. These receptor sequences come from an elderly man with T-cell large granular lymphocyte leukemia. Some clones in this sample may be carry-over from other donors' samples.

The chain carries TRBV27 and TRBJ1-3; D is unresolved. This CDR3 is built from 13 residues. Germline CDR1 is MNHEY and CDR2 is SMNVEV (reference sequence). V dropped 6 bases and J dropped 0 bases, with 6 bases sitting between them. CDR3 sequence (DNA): TGTGCCAGCAGCCAAGGCTCTGGAAACACCATATATTTT. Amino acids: CASSQGSGNTIYF.

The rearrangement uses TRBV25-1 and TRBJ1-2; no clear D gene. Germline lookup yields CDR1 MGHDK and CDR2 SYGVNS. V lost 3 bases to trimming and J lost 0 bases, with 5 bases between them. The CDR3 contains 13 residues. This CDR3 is CASSEGANYGYTF. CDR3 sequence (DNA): TGTGCCAGCAGTGAGGGAGCTAACTATGGCTACACCTTC.

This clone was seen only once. CDR3 protein: CASSPPGLDEQYF. The CDR3 DNA follows: TGTGCCAGCTCACCACCAGGTTTGGACGAGCAGTACTTC. The chain joins TRBV18 to TRBJ2-7; D is ambiguous. Per germline, CDR1 KGHSH and CDR2 LQKENI. The CDR3 sequence is 13 residues long. V lost 0 bases to trimming and J lost 5 bases, with 8 bases between them.

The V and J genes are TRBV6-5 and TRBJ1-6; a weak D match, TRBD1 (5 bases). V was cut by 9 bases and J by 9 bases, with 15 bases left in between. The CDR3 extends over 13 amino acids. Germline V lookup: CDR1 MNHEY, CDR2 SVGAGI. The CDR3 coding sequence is TGTGCCAGTAAGGCCAGGGTCTTTTCACCCCTCCACTTT. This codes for CASKARVFSPLHF.

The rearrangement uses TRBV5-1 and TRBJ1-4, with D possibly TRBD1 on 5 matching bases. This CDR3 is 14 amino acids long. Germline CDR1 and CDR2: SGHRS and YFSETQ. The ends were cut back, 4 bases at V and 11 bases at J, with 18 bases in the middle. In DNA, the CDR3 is TGCGCCAGCAGCCGAGGGTCAGGGATAGAGAAACTGTTTTTT. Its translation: CASSRGSGIEKLFF.

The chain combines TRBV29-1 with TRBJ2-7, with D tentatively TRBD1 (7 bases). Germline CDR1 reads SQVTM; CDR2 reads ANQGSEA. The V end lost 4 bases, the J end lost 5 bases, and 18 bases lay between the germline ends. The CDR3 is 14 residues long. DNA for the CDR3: TGCAGCGTTGGGGAGACAGGGTGGACTAACGAGCAGTACTTC. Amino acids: CSVGETGWTNEQYF.

The DNA for the CDR3 is TGCGCCAGCAGCCCCAACCCATCGGCTGAGACCCAGTACTTC. As protein: CASSPNPSAETQYF. V gene TRBV5-1 combines with J gene TRBJ2-5; unclear D gene. Germline loops: CDR1 SGHRS, CDR2 YFSETQ. The CDR3 consists of 14 residues. V was cut by 4 bases and J by 5 bases, with 15 bases left in between.

Written as DNA, the CDR3 is TGCAGCGTTGAAGGGCCAGGGGCCAACGTCCTGACTTTC. This codes for CSVEGPGANVLTF. V and J are TRBV29-1 and TRBJ2-6, with D unclear. From germline, CDR1 is SQVTM and CDR2 ANQGSEA. V lost 1 base to trimming and J lost 4 bases, with 5 bases between them. The CDR3 totals 13 residues.

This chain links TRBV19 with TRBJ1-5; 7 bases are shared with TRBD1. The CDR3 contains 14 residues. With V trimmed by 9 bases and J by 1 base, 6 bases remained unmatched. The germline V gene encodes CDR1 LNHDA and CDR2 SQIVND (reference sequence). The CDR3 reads CASNRGGSNQPQHF. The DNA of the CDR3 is TGTGCCAGCAACAGGGGCGGGAGCAATCAGCCCCAGCATTTT.

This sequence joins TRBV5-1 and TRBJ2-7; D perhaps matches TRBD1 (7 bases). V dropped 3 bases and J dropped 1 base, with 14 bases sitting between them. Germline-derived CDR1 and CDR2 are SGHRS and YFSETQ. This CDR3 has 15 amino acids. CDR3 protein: CASSYQGGSSYEQYF. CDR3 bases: TGCGCCAGCAGCTACCAGGGGGGATCGTCCTACGAGCAGTACTTC.

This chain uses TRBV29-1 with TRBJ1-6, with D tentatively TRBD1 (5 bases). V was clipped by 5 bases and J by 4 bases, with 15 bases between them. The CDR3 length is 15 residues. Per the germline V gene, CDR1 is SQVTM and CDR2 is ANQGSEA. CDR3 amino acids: CSVRFGGGYNSPLHF. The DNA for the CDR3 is TGCAGCGTTCGTTTCGGGGGAGGTTATAATTCACCCCTCCACTTT.

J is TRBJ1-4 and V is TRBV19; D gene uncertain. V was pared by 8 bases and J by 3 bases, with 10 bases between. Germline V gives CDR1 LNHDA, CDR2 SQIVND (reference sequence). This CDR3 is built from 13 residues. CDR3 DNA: TGTGCCAGTTTCGGGAGGGCTAATGAAAAACTGTTTTTT. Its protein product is CASFGRANEKLFF.

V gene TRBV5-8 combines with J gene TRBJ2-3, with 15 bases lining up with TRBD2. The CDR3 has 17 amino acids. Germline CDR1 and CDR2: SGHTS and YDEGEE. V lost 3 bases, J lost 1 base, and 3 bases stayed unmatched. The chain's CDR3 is CASSSRTSGGGTDTQYF. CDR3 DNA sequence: TGTGCCAGCAGCTCCCGGACTAGCGGGGGGGGCACAGATACGCAGTATTTT. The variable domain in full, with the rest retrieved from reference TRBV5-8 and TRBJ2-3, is EAGVTQSPTHLIKTRGQQATLRCSPISGHTSVYWYQQALGLGLQFLLWYDEGEERNRGNFPPRFSGRQFPNYSSELNVNALELEDSALYLCASSSRTSGGGTDTQYFGPGTRLTVL.

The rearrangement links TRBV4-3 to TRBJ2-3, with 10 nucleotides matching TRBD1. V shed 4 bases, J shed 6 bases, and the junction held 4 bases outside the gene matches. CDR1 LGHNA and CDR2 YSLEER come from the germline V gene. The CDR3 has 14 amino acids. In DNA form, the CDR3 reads TGCGCCAGCAGCCGGGACAGGGGATCGGATACGCAGTATTTT. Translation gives CASSRDRGSDTQYF.

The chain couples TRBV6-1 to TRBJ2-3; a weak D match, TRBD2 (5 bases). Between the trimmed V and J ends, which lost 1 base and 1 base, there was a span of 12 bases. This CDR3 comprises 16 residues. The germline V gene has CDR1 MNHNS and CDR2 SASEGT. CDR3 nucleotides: TGTGCCAGCAGTGAAGTCAGCTGGGGAGGCACAGATACGCAGTATTTT. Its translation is CASSEVSWGGTDTQYF.

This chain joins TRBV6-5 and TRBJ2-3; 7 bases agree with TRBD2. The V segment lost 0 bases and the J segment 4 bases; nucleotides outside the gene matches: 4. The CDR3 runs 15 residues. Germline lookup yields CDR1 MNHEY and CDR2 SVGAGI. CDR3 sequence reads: CASSYSTSGADTQYF. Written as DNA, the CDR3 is TGTGCCAGCAGTTACTCGACAAGCGGGGCAGATACGCAGTATTTT.

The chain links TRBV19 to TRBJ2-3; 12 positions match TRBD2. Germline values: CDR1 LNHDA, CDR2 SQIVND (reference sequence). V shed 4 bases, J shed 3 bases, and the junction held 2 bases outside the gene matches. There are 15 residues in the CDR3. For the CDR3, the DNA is TGTGCCAGTAGTACTCTAGCGGGGGGGACAGATACGCAGTATTTT. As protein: CASSTLAGGTDTQYF. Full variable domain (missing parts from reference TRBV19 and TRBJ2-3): DGGITQSPKYLFRKEGQNVTLSCEQNLNHDAMYWYRQDPGQGLRLIYYSQIVNDFQKGDIAEGYSVSREKKESFPLTVTSAQKNPTAFYLCASSTLAGGTDTQYFGPGTRLTVL.

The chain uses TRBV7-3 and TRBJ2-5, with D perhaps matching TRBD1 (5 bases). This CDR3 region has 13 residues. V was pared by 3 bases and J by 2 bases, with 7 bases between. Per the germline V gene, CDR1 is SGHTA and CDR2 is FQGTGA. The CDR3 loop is CASSFGQQETQYF. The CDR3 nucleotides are TGTGCCAGCAGCTTTGGACAACAAGAGACCCAGTACTTC.

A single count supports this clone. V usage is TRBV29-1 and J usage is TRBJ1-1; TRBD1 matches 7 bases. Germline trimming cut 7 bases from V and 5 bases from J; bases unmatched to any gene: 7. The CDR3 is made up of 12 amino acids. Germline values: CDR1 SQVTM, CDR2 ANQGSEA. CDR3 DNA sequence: TGCAGCGGGATGACAGGGAGGACTGAAGCTTTCTTT. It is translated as CSGMTGRTEAFF.

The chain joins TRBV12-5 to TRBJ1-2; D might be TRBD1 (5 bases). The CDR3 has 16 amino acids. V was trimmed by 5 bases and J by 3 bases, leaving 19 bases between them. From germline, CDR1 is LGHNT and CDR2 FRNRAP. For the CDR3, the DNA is TGTGCTAGTGGTCCGGATAGTGGAAGGGGCGACTATGGCTACACCTTC. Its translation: CASGPDSGRGDYGYTF.

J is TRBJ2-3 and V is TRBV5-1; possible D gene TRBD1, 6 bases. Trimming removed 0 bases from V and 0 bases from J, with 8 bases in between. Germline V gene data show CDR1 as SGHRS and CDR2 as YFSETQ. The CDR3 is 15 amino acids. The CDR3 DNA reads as TGCGCCAGCAGCTTGGGGGACACTAGCACAGATACGCAGTATTTT. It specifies CASSLGDTSTDTQYF. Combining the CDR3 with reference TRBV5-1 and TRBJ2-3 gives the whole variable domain KAGVTQTPRYLIKTRGQQVTLSCSPISGHRSVSWYQQTPGQGLQFLFEYFSETQRNKGNFPGRFSGRQFSNSRSEMNVSTLELGDSALYLCASSLGDTSTDTQYFGPGTRLTVL.

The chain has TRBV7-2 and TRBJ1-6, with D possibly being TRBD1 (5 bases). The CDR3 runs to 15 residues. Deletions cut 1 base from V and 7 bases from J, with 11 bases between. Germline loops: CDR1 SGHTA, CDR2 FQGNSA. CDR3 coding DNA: TGTGCCAGCAGCTTAGGCGGGGGGAGGAATTCACCCCTCCACTTT. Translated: CASSLGGGRNSPLHF.

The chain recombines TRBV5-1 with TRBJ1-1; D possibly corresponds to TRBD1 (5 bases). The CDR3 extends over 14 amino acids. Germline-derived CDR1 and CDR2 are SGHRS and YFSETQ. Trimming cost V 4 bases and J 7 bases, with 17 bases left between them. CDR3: CASSTNTGSDEAFF. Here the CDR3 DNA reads TGCGCCAGCAGCACCAACACAGGTTCCGATGAAGCTTTCTTT.

The CDR3 DNA reads TGCGCCAGCAGCCAAGATATAAACAATCAGCCCCAGCATTTT. Amino acids: CASSQDINNQPQHF. The gene calls are TRBV4-3 and TRBJ1-5; the D is unclear. V lost 0 bases, J lost 3 bases, and 6 bases lay in between. This CDR3 has 14 residues. Germline V CDR1 and CDR2: LGHNA, YSLEER.

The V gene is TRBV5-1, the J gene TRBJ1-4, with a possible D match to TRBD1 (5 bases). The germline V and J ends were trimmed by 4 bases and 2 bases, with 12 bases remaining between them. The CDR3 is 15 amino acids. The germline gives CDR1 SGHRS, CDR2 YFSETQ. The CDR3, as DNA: TGCGCCAGCAGCGCCGGGGGGACGACTAATGAAAAACTGTTTTTT. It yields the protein CASSAGGTTNEKLFF.

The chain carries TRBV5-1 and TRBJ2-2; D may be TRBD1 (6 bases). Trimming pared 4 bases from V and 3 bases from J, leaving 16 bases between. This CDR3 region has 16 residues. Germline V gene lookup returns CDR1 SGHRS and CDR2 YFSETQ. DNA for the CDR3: TGCGCCAGCAGCCCCGGTAGGACAGTTTACACCGGGGAGCTGTTTTTT. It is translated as CASSPGRTVYTGELFF.

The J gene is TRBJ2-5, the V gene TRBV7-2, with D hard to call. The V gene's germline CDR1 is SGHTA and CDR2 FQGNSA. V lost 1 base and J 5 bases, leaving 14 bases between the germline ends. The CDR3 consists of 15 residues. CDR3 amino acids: CASSLGVWPQETQYF. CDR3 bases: TGTGCCAGCAGCTTAGGGGTTTGGCCACAGGAGACCCAGTACTTC.

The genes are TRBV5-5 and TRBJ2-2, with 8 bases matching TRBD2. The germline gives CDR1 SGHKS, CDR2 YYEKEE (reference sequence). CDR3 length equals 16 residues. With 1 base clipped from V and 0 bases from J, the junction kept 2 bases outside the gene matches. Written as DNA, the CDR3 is TGTGCCAGCAGCTTGCTTAGCGGGGCGAACACCGGGGAGCTGTTTTTT. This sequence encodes CASSLLSGANTGELFF.

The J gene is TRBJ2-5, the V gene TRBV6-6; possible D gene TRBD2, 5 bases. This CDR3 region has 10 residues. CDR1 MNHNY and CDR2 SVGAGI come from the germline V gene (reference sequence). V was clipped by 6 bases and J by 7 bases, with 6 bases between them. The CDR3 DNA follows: TGTGCCAGCAGCGCGGGGACCCAGTACTTC. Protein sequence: CASSAGTQYF.